Sequencing of this T cell receptor (beta chain) was carried out in a study of T cell changes during pregnancy in multiple sclerosis. Trimming stripped 6 bases from V and 2 bases from J, with 17 bases between. In germline, CDR1 is KGHSH, CDR2 LQKENI. This CDR3 spans 15 amino acids. Assay used: immunoSEQ multiplex PCR; TCRdb lists only in-frame clones, some missing. The sample yields 70,000 to 100,000 clones, about 92% seen once. The origin of this receptor is a female donor with multiple sclerosis, enrolled in a pregnancy study. The chain carries TRBV18 and TRBJ2-7; possibly TRBD1 for D (6 bases). Sequencing used peripheral blood, obtained in the first trimester of pregnancy. The CDR3 loop is CASSLQGTQTYEQYF. Written as DNA, the CDR3 is TGTGCCAGCTCCCTCCAGGGGACACAAACCTACGAGCAGTACTTC.